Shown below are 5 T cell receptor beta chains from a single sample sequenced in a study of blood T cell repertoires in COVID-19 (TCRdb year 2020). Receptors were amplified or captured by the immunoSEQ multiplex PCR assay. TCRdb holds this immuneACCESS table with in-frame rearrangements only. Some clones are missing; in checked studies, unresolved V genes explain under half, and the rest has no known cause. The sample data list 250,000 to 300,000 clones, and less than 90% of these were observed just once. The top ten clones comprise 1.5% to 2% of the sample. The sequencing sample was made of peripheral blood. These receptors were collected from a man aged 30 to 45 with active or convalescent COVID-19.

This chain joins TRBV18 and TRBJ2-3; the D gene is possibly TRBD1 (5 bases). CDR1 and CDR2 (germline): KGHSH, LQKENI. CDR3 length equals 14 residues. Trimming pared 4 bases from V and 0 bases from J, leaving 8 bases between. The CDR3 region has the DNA TGTGCCAGCTCACTACAGGCTAGCACAGATACGCAGTATTTT. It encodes CASSLQASTDTQYF.

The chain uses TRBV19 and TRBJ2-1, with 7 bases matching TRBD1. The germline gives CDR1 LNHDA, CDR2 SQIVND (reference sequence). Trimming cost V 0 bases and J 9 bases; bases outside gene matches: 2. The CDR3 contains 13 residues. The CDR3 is CASSIDSGGEQFF. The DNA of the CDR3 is TGTGCCAGTAGTATAGATTCAGGGGGTGAGCAGTTCTTC.

DNA of the CDR3: TGTGCCAGCAGCCTCTTGACAGGGGGCGTCTACGAGCAGTACTTC. Protein product: CASSLLTGGVYEQYF. J is TRBJ2-7 and V is TRBV7-2; 10 bases map to TRBD1. The germline V gene has CDR1 SGHTA and CDR2 FQGNSA. With V trimmed by 5 bases and J by 3 bases, 7 bases remained unmatched. CDR3 length: 15 residues.

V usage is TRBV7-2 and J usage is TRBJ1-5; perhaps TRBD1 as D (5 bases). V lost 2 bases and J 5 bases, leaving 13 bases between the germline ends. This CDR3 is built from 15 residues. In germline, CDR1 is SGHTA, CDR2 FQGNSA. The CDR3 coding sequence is TGTGCCAGCAGCTTAAGCGGGGCCCGAGATCAGCCCCAGCATTTT. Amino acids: CASSLSGARDQPQHF.

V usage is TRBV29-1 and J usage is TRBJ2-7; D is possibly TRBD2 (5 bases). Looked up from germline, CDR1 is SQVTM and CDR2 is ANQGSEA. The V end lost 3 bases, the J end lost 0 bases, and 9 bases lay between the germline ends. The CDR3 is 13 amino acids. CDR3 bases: TGCAGCGTTGATGTGGGGAGCTCCTACGAGCAGTACTTC. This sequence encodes CSVDVGSSYEQYF.